The 2 T cell receptor beta chains reported below all come from one sample, sequenced in a study of T cell responses to AZD1222 COVID-19 vaccine. TCRdb's table, derived via immunoSEQ multiplex PCR, lists solely in-frame clones and lacks some. The sample holds fewer than 150,000 clones; 90% are singletons and the top ten take about 3.4%. Specimen: peripheral blood, collected on day 0 of AZD1222 vaccination. The receptors were sampled from an adult in good health.

The rearrangement joins TRBV19 to TRBJ1-2, with unresolved D. Germline loops: CDR1 LNHDA, CDR2 SQIVND (reference sequence). The CDR3 has 13 amino acids. V was clipped by 6 bases and J by 0 bases, with 8 bases between them. The CDR3 nucleotides are TGTGCCAGTAGCCCGCTATCTAACTATGGCTACACCTTC. Its translation is CASSPLSNYGYTF.

The J gene is TRBJ1-4, the V gene TRBV27; D gene unclear. Trimming cost V 0 bases and J 6 bases, with 14 bases left between them. The CDR3 covers 16 residues. The V gene's germline CDR1 is MNHEY and CDR2 SMNVEV (reference sequence). The chain's CDR3 is CASSLSMLGLDEKLFF. The DNA of the CDR3 is TGTGCCAGCAGTTTATCGATGCTAGGGCTTGATGAAAAACTGTTTTTT.